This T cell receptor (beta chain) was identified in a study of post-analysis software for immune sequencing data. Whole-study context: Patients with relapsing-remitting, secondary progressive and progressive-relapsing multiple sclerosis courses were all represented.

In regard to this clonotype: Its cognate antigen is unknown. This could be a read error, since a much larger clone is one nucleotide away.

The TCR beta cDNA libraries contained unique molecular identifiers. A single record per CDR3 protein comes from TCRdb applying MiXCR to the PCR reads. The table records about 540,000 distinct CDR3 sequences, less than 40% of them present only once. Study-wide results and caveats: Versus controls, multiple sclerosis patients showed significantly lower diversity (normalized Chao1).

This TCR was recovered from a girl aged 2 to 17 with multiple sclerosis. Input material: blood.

The CDR3 reads CSGSRTGETQYF. The CDR3 bases are TGCAGCGGCAGCCGGACAGGAGAGACCCAGTACTTC. The chain joins TRBV29-1 to TRBJ2-5, with TRBD1 matching 7 bases. V was clipped by 7 bases and J by 4 bases; unmatched bases: 6. The germline CDR1 and CDR2 sequences are SQVTM and ANQGSEA. This CDR3 spans 12 amino acids.